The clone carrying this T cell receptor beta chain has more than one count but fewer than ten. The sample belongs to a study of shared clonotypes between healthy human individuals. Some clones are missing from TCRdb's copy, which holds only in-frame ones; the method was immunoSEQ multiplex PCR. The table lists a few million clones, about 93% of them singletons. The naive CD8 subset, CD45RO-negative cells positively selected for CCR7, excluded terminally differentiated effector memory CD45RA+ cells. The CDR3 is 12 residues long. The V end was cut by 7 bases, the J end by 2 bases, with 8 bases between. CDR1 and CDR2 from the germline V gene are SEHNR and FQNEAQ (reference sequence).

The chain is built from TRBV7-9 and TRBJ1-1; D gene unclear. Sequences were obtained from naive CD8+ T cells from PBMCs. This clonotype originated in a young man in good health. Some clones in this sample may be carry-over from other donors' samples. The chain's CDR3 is CASTGDNTEAFF. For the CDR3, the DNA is TGTGCCAGCACCGGAGATAACACTGAAGCTTTCTTT.